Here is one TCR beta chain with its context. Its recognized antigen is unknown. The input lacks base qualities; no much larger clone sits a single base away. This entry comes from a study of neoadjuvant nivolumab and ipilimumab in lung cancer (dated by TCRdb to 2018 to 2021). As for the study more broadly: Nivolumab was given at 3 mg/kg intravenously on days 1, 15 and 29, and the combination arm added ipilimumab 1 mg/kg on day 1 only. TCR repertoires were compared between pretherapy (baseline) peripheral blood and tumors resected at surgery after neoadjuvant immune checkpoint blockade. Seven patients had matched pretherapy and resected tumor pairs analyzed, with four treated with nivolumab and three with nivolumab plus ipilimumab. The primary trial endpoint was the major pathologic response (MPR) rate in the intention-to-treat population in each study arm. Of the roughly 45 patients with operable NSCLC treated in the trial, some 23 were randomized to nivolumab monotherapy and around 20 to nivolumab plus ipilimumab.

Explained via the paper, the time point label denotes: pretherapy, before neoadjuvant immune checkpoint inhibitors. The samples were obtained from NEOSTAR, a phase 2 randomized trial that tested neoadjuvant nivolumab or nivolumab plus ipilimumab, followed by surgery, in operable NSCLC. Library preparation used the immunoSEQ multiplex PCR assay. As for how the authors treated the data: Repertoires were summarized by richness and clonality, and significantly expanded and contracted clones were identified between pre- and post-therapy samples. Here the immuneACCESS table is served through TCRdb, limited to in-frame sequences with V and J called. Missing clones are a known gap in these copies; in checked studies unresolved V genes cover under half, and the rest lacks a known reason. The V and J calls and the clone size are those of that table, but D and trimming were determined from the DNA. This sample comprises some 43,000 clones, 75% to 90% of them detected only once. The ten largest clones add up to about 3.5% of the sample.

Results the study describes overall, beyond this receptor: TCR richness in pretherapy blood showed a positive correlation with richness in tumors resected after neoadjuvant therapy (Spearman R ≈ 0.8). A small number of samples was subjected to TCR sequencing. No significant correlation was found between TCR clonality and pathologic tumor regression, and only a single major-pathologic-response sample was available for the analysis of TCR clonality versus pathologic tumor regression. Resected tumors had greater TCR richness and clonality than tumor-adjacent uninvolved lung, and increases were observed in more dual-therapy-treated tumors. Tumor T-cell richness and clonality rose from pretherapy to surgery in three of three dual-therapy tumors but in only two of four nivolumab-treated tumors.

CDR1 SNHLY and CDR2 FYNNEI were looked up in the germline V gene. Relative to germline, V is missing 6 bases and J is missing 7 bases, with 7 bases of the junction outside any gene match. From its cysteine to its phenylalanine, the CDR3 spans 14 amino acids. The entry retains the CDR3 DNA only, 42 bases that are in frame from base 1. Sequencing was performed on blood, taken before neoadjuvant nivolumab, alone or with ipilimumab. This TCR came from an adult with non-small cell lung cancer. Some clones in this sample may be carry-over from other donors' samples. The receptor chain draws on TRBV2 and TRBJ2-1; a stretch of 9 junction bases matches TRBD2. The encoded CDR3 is CASRIAGEWNEQFF. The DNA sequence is TGTGCCAGCAGGATAGCGGGAGAGTGGAATGAGCAGTTCTTC.